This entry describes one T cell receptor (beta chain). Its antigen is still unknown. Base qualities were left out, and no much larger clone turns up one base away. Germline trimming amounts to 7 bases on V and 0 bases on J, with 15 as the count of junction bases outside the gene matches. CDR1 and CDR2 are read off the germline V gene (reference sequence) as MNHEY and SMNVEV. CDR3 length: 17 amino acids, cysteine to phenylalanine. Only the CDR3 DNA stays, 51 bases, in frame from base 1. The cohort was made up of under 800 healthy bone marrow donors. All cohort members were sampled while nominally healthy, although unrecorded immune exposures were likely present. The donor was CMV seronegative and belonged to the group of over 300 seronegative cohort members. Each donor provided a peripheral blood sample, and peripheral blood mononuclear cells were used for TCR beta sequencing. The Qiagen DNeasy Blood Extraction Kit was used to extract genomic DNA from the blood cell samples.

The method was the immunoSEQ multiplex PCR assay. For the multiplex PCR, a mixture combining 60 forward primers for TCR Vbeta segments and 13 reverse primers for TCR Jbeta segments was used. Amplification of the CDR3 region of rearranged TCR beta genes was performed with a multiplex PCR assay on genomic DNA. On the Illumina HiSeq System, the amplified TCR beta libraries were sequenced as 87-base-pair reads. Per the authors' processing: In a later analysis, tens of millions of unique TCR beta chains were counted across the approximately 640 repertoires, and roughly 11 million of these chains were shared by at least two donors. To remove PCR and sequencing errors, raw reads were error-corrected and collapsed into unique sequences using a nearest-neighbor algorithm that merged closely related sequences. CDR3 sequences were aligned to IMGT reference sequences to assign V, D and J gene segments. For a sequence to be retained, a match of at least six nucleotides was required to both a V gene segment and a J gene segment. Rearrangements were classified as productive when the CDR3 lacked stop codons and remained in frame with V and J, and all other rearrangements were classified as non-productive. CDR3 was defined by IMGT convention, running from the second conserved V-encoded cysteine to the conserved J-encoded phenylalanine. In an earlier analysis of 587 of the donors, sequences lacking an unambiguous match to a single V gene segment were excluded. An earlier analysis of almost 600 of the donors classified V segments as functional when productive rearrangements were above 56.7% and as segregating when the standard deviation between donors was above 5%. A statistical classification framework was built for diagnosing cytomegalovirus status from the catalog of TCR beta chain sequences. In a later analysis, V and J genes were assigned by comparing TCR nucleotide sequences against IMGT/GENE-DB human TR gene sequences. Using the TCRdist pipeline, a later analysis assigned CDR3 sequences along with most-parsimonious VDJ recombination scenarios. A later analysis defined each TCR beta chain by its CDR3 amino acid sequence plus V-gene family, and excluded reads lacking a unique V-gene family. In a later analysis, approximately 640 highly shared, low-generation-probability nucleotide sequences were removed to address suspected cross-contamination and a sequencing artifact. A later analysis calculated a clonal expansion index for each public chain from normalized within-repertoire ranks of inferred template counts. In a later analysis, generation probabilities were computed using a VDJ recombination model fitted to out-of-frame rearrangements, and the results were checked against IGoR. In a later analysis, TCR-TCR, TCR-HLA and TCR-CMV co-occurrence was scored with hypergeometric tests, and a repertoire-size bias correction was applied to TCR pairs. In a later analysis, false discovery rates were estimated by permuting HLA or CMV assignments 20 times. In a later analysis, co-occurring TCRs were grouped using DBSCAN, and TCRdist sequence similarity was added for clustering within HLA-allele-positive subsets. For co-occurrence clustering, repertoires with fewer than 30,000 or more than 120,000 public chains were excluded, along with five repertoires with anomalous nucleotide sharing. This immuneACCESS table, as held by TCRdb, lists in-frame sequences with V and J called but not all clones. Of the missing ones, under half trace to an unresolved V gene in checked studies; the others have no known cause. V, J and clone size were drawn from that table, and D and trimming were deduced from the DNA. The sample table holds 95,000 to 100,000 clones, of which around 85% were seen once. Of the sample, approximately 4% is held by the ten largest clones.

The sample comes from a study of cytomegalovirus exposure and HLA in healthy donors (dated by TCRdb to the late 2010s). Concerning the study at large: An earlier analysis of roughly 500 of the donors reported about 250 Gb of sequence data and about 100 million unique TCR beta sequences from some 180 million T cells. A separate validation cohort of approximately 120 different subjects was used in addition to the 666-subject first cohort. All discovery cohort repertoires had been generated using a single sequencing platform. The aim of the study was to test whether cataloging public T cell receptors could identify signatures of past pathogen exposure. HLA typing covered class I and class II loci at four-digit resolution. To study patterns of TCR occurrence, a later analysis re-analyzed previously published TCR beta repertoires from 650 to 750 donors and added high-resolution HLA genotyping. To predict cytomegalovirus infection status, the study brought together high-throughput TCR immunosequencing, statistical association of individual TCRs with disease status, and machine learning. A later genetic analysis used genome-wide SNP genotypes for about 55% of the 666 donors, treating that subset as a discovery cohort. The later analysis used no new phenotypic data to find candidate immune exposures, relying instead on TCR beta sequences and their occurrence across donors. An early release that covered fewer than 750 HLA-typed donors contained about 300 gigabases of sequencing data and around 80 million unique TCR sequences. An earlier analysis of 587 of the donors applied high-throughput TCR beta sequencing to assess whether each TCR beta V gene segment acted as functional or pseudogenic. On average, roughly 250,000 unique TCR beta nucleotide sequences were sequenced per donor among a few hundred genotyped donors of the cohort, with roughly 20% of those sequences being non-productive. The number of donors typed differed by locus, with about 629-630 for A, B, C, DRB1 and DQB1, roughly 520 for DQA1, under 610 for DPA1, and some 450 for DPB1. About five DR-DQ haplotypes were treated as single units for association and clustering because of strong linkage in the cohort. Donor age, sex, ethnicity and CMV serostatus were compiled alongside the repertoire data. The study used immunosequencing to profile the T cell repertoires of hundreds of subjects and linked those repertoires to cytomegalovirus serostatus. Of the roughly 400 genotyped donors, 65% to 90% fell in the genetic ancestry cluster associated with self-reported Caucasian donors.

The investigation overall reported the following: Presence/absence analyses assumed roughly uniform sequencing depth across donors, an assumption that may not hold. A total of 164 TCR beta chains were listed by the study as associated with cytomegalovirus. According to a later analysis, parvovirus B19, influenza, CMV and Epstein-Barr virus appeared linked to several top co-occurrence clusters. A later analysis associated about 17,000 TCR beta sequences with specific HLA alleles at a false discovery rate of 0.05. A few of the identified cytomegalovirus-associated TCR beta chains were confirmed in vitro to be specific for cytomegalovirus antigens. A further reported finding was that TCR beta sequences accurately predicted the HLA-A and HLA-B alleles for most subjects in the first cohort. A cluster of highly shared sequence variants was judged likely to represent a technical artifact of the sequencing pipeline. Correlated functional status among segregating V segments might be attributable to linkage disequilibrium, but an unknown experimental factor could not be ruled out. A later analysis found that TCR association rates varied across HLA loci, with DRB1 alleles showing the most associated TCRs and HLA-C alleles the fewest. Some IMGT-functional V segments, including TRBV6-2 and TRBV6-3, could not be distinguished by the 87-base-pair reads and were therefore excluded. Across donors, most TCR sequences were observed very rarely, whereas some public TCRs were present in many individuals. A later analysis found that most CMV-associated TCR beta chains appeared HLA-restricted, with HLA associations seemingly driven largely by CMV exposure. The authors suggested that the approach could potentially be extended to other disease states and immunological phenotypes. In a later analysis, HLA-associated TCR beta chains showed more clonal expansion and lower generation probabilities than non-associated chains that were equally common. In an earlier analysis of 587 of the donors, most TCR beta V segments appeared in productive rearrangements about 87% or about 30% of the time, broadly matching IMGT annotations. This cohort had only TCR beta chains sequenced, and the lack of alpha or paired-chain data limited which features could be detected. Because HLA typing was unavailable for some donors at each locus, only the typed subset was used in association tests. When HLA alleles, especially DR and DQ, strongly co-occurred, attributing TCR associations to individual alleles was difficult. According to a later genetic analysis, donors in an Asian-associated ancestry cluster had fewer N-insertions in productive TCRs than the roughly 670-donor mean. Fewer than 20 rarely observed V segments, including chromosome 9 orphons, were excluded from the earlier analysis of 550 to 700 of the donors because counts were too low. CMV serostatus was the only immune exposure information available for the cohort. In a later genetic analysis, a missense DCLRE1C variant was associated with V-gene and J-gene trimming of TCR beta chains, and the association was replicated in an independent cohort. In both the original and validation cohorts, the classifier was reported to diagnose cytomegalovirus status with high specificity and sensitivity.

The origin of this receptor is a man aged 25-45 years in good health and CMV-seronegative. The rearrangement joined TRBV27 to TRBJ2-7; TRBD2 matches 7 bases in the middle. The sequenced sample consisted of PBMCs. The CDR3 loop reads CASTLRTGGSSSYEQYF. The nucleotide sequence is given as TGTGCCAGCACCTTAAGGACGGGCGGGAGTAGCTCCTACGAGCAGTACTTC.